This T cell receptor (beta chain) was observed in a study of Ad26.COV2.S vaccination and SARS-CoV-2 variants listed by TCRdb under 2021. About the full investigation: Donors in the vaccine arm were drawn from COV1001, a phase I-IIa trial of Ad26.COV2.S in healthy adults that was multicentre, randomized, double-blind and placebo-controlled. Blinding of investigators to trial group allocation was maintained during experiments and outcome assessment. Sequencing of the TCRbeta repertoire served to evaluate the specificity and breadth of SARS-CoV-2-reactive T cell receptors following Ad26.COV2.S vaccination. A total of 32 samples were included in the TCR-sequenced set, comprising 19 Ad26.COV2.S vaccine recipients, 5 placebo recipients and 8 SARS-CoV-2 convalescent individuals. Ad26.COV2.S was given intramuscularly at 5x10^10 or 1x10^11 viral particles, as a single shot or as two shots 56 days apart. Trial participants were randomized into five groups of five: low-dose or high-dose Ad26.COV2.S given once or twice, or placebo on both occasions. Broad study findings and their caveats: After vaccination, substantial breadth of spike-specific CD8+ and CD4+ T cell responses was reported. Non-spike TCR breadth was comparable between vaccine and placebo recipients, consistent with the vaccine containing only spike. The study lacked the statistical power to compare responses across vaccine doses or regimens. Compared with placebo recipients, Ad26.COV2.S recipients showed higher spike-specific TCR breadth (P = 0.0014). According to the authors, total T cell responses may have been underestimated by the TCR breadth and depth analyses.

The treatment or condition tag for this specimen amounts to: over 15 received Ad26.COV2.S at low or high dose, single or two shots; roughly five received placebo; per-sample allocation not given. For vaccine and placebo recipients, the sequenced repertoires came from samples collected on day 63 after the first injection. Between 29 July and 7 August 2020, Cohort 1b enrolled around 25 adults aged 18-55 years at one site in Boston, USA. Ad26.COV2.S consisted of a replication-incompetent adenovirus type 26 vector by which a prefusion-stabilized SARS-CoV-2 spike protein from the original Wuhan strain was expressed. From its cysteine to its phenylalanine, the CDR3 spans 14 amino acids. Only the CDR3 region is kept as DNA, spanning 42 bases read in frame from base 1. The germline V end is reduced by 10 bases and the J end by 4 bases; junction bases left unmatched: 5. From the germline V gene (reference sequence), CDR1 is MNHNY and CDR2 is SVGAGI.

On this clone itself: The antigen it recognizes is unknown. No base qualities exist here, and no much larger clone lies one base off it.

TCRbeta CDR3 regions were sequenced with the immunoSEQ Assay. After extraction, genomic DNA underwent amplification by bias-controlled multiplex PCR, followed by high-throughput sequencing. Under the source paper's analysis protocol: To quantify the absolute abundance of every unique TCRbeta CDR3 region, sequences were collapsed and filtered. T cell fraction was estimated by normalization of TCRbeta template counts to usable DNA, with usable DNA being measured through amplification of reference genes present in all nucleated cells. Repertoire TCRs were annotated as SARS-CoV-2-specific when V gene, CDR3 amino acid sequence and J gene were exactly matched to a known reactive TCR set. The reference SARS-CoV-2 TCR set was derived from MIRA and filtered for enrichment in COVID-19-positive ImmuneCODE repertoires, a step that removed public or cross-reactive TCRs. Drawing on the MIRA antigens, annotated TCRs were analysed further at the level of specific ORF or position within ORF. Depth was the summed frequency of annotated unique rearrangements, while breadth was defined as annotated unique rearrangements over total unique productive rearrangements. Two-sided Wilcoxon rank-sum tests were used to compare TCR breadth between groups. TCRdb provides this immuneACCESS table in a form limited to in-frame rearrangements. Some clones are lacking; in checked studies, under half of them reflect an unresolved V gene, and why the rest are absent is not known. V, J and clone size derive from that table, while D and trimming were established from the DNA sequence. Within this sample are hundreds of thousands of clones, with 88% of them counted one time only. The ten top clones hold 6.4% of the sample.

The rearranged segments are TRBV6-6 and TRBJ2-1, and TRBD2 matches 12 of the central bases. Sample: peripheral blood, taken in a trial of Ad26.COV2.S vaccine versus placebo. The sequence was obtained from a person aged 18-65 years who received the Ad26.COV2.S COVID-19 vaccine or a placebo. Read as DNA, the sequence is TGTGCCACCGTACTAGCGGGAGGTTACAATGAGCAGTTCTTC. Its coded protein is CATVLAGGYNEQFF.